A selection of T cell receptor beta chains follows, all from one sample in a study of Ad26.COV2.S vaccination and SARS-CoV-2 variants. This table comes from immunoSEQ multiplex PCR, and its TCRdb copy is limited to in-frame clones, with some not included. The table has fewer than 500,000 clones, roughly 89% seen once; the top ten hold over 2%. The sequences come from peripheral blood, collected in a trial of Ad26.COV2.S vaccine versus placebo. All receptors come from a person between 18 and 59 years old who received the Ad26.COV2.S COVID-19 vaccine or a placebo. Both conserved end residues are part of each CDR3. Each record gives: clone size, D gene, V gene, J gene, CDR3 DNA, CDR3 protein. The D gene is left open where the match is weak. The size of a clone is reported for some rows only, either as once, few or many, or as a class for expanded clones.

-	-	TRBV2	TRBJ2-2	TGTGCCAGCAGTTTAGGGGGGAACACCGGGGAGCTGTTTTTT	CASSLGGNTGELFF
few	-	TRBV11-3	TRBJ2-5	TGTGCCAGCAGCTTAGGGGAGACCCAGTACTTC	CASSLGETQYF
-	TRBD1	TRBV19	TRBJ1-4	TGTGCCAGTAGTATCACAGGGGATAATGAAAAACTGTTTTTT	CASSITGDNEKLFF
-	-	TRBV6-6	TRBJ1-5	TGTGCCAGCAGTTACTCGAACGGGGGGTCCAATCAGCCCCAGCATTTT	CASSYSNGGSNQPQHF
-	TRBD2	TRBV5-1	TRBJ2-3	TGCGCCAGCAGCTTGGCCTTTAGCGGGGTCACAGATACGCAGTATTTT	CASSLAFSGVTDTQYF
-	-	TRBV15	TRBJ1-2	TGTGCCACCAGCGAGCGCCGGGATTCTAACTATGGCTACACCTTC	CATSERRDSNYGYTF
-	-	TRBV7-8	TRBJ2-2	TGTGCCAGCAGCAACCGGGGCTCGAACACCGGGGAGCTGTTTTTT	CASSNRGSNTGELFF
-	TRBD2	TRBV4-2	TRBJ2-7	TGTGCCAGCAGCATGACTGGGGACTACCTCTACGAGCAGTACTTC	CASSMTGDYLYEQYF
-	-	TRBV7-2	TRBJ2-7	TGTGCCAGCAGCTTTTTTGGGGCGGACGAGCAGTACTTC	CASSFFGADEQYF
-	-	TRBV28	TRBJ1-4	TGTGCCAGCAGTGGTCGCCGGCCCCGGGTCGAAAAACTGTTTTTT	CASSGRRPRVEKLFF
-	-	TRBV7-2	TRBJ1-4	TGTGCCAGCAGCTTCGGCGCGCGGGGGGGACTGGAAAAACTGTTTTTT	CASSFGARGGLEKLFF
-	-	TRBV19	TRBJ2-2	TGTGCCAGTAGTCCACAGGGTGTCGGGGAGCTGTTTTTT	CASSPQGVGELFF
-	TRBD2	TRBV6-5	TRBJ2-1	TGTGCCAGCAGTTACTCCGGCGGGGGAACTTACAATGAGCAGTTCTTC	CASSYSGGGTYNEQFF
-	TRBD2	TRBV9	TRBJ2-3	TGTGCCAGCAGCGTAGTAGCGGGAAGCACAGATACGCAGTATTTT	CASSVVAGSTDTQYF
-	-	TRBV12-3/TRBV12-4	TRBJ2-7	TGTGCCAGCAGTTTACTCCGGCAAAACGAGCAGTACTTC	CASSLLRQNEQYF
once	TRBD1	TRBV5-1	TRBJ1-1	TGCGCCAGCAGCTTGGCAGGGGGGCGCGCGGTCACTGAAGCTTTCTTT	CASSLAGGRAVTEAFF
-	-	TRBV6-6	TRBJ2-5	TGTGCCAGCAGTTATAGGGAGACCCAGTACTTC	CASSYRETQYF
-	-	TRBV2	TRBJ2-3	TGTGCCAGCAGTGAAGTAGTAGCAGATACGCAGTATTTT	CASSEVVADTQYF
-	-	TRBV14	TRBJ2-1	TGTGCCAGCAGCCAAGGTAGCTACAATGAGCAGTTCTTC	CASSQGSYNEQFF
-	-	TRBV4-2	TRBJ1-5	TGTGCCAGCAGCCAAGGAGTTGGGTTACATAGCAATCAGCCCCAGCATTTT	CASSQGVGLHSNQPQHF
-	-	TRBV5-1	TRBJ1-2	TGCGCCAGCAGCTTGAGGGGAAACGCTAACTATGGCTACACCTTC	CASSLRGNANYGYTF
-	TRBD1	TRBV19	TRBJ1-2	TGTGCCAGTAGTATAGGGGACAGCCACCGGGGCTACACCTTC	CASSIGDSHRGYTF
-	-	TRBV5-1	TRBJ2-5	TGCGCCAGCAGCTTTTTACAAGAGACCCAGTACTTC	CASSFLQETQYF
-	TRBD1	TRBV7-2	TRBJ2-2	TGTGCCAGCAGCCCGGGGACAGGGTACGGGGAGCTGTTTTTT	CASSPGTGYGELFF
-	-	TRBV19	TRBJ1-2	TGTGCCAGTAGTATAGGGACCGCCGACGACTATGGCTACACCTTC	CASSIGTADDYGYTF
-	TRBD1	TRBV11-2	TRBJ1-1	TGTGCCAGCAGTACCGACAGGGGAATAGTAGCTTTCTTT	CASSTDRGIVAFF
once	TRBD1	TRBV12-3/TRBV12-4	TRBJ2-1	TGTGCCAGCAGGGTACAGGGGTGGAATGAGCAGTTCTTC	CASRVQGWNEQFF
-	-	TRBV5-8	TRBJ1-1	TGTGCCAGCAGCTTAGTCTCCGGTGACACTGAAGCTTTCTTT	CASSLVSGDTEAFF
-	TRBD2	TRBV5-1	TRBJ2-7	TGCGCCAGCAGCTTGGCAGGACTAGAACGCTACGAGCAGTACTTC	CASSLAGLERYEQYF
-	-	TRBV9	TRBJ1-2	TGTGCCAGCAGCGTCCAGGGGAGCTATGGCTACACCTTC	CASSVQGSYGYTF
-	-	TRBV7-9	TRBJ2-3	TGTGCCAGCAGCCTATTGACCACCACCTTGGGGCCAGATACGCAGTATTTT	CASSLLTTTLGPDTQYF
-	-	TRBV5-1	TRBJ2-1	TGCGCCAGCAGCCCAGTAGCGGCAGCCTACAATGAGCAGTTCTTC	CASSPVAAAYNEQFF
-	-	TRBV28	TRBJ1-5	TGTGCCAGCAGCTTACAGGATTTCTGGCAGCCCCAGCATTTT	CASSLQDFWQPQHF
-	-	TRBV4-2	TRBJ2-5	TGTGCCAGCAGCCAAGTGGGAGTAGCTCCAGAGACCCAGTACTTC	CASSQVGVAPETQYF
-	-	TRBV4-3	TRBJ1-1	TGCGCCAGCAGCCACCTCTTGGGAAACACTGAAGCTTTCTTT	CASSHLLGNTEAFF
-	-	TRBV3-1/TRBV3-2	TRBJ1-2	TGTGCCAGCAGCCAAGATGGCGGGGGCGGCTATGGCTACACCTTC	CASSQDGGGGYGYTF